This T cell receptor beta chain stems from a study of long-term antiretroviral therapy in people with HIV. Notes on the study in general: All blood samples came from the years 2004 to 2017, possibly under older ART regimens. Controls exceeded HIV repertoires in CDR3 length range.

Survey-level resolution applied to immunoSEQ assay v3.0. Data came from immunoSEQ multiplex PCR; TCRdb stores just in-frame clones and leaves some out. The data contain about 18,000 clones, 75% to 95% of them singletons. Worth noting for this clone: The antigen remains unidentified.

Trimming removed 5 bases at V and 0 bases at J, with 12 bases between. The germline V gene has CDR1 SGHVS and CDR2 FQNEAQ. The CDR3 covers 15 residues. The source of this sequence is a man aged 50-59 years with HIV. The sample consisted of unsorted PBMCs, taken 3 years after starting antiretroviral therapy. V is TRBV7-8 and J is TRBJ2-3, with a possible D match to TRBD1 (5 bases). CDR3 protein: CASSGQTVSTDTQYF. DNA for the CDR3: TGTGCCAGCAGCGGCCAGACAGTAAGCACAGATACGCAGTATTTT.